What follows is one TCR beta chain and its context. Its specificity is unknown. The source of the sample is a study of T cell responses to AZD1222 COVID-19 vaccine. Findings of the study overall: Repertoires in all cases were sampled only once the peak T cell response had passed.

The CDR3 sequence is 11 residues long. Trimming shortened V by 0 bases and J by 9 bases, and 6 bases separated the two germline ends. Germline CDR1 and CDR2: GTSNPN and SVGIG (reference sequence). The protocol was immunoSEQ multiplex PCR, while the TCRdb copy is restricted to in-frame clones and leaves out a portion. The sample records some 150,000 clones, more than 75% being singletons. The source of this sequence is an adult who received the AZD1222 COVID-19 vaccine. This sample comprised peripheral blood, obtained 28 days after the second AZD1222 dose. The rearrangement uses TRBV30 and TRBJ2-1, with D possibly TRBD2 on 6 matching bases. The CDR3 DNA sequence: TGTGCCTGGAGTGTGGGAGGTGAGCAGTTCTTC. Protein sequence: CAWSVGGEQFF. Supplemented by reference TRBV30 and TRBJ2-1, the full variable domain reads SQTIHQWPATLVQPVGSPLSLECTVEGTSNPNLYWYRQAAGRGLQLLFYSVGIGQISSEVPQNLSASRPQDRQFILSSKKLLLSDSGFYLCAWSVGGEQFFGPGTRLTVL.